These T cell receptor beta chains were read from a single sample in a study of cytomegalovirus exposure and HLA in healthy donors. Profiled with immunoSEQ multiplex PCR; TCRdb holds only in-frame clones, not every one. The table lists some 75,000 clones, 78% of them singletons, with 5.5% to 7% in the top ten. Material for sequencing was PBMCs. These TCRs come from a man younger than 35 in good health and CMV-seropositive. Both conserved end residues are part of each CDR3. Fields, in order: CDR3 DNA, CDR3 protein, clone size, V gene, J gene, D gene. A D gene is named only where the DNA matches it firmly. The listing skips clone size in some rows; elsewhere it reads once, few, many or a size class.

TGTGCCAGCAGCGGCCCCCACCGAGTTGACAGGGATAATGAAAAACTGTTTTTT	CASSGPHRVDRDNEKLFF	.	TRBV25-1	TRBJ1-4	TRBD1
TGCGCCAGCAGCCGCGGAATCCAGGGGGCAGAACGGCAGCCCCAGCATTTT	CASSRGIQGAERQPQHF	.	TRBV4-1	TRBJ1-5	TRBD1
TGTGCCAGCAGCCGTACTAGCAGTGAGCAGTTCTTC	CASSRTSSEQFF	.	TRBV5-4	TRBJ2-1	.
TGCGCCAGCAGTGTACTAGCGGAAAACACAGATACGCAGTATTTT	CASSVLAENTDTQYF	.	TRBV10-1	TRBJ2-3	TRBD2
TGCGCCAGCAGCCAAGGCAGGGGCGGGACAGATACGCAGTATTTT	CASSQGRGGTDTQYF	once	TRBV4-1	TRBJ2-3	.
TGTGCCAGCAGGGGGACAGCGAACACTGAAGCTTTCTTT	CASRGTANTEAFF	few	TRBV6-5	TRBJ1-1	TRBD1
TGTGCCAGCAGTCGACTAGCGGAGAACACCGGGGAGCTGTTTTTT	CASSRLAENTGELFF	.	TRBV28	TRBJ2-2	TRBD2
TGTGCCAGCAGCCAAAGAAGCGTTGTTTTGGTCGAGCAGTACTTC	CASSQRSVVLVEQYF	.	TRBV14	TRBJ2-7	.
TGTGCCACCCAACCCGGACAGGGGGAGATGTACGAGCAGTACTTC	CATQPGQGEMYEQYF	.	TRBV6-1	TRBJ2-7	TRBD1
TGTGCCAGCAGCGTAGTTTCAGGGATGAACACTGAAGCTTTCTTT	CASSVVSGMNTEAFF	.	TRBV9	TRBJ1-1	.
TGCAGTGCTATTAGCTACGAGCAGTACTTC	CSAISYEQYF	.	TRBV20-1	TRBJ2-7	.
TGTGCCAGCAGCAGCCAGGGGGCGGCTGAAGCTTTCTTT	CASSSQGAAEAFF	.	TRBV5-8	TRBJ1-1	TRBD1
TGTGCCAGCAGAGTTAACAGGGGAGGAGGAAACACCATATATTTT	CASRVNRGGGNTIYF	.	TRBV6-1	TRBJ1-3	TRBD1
TGCGCCAGCAGCCTTGGACAGGGCCCCTACGAGCAGTACTTC	CASSLGQGPYEQYF	.	TRBV4-1	TRBJ2-7	TRBD1
TGTGCCAGCAGTTCCCGAACAGGGACTCAGCCCCAGCATTTT	CASSSRTGTQPQHF	.	TRBV11-2	TRBJ1-5	.
TGCGCCAGCAGCCTCCCTAGCGGGGAGGCCCGCTACGAGCAGTACTTC	CASSLPSGEARYEQYF	.	TRBV5-1	TRBJ2-7	TRBD2
TGTGCCAGCAGACAGGGGACGCAAGAAAACCAGTACTTC	CASRQGTQENQYF	.	TRBV5-6	TRBJ2-4	TRBD1
TGTGCCAGCAGAAAGACAGGCTTCGCTGAAGCTTTCTTT	CASRKTGFAEAFF	.	TRBV6-5	TRBJ1-1	.
TGTGCCAGCAGTGAAGAGGGCACAAGGGGCAATCAGCCCCAGCATTTT	CASSEEGTRGNQPQHF	.	TRBV6-4	TRBJ1-5	.
TGTGCCAGCTCACCAGGGGGGAACTACAATGAGCAGTTCTTC	CASSPGGNYNEQFF	.	TRBV18	TRBJ2-1	.
TGTGCCAGCAGTTACATTTCGACAGGGAGCCATGAGCAGTTCTTC	CASSYISTGSHEQFF	.	TRBV6-5	TRBJ2-1	TRBD1
TGTGCCAGCAGTTTATCGAGGGGGTATCAGCCCCAGCATTTT	CASSLSRGYQPQHF	.	TRBV27	TRBJ1-5	.
TGTGCCAGCAGTGACTCGACTAGCGGGAGCAATGAGCAGTTCTTC	CASSDSTSGSNEQFF	few	TRBV6-4	TRBJ2-1	TRBD2
TGTGCCAGCAGCCAAGGAGCGAGGTATGAAGCTTTCTTT	CASSQGARYEAFF	.	TRBV4-2	TRBJ1-1	.
TGTGCCAGCAGTTTCCCCCTCAGGTTTGTCTACGAGCAGTACTTC	CASSFPLRFVYEQYF	once	TRBV28	TRBJ2-7	.
TGTGCCAGCAGTTACTCGCCGACATCTGGAAACACCATATATTTT	CASSYSPTSGNTIYF	.	TRBV6-5	TRBJ1-3	.
TGTGCCAGTGCAAGCGGAACCCAATCCTACGAGCAGTACTTC	CASASGTQSYEQYF	few	TRBV7-6	TRBJ2-7	.
TGTGCCAGCTCACCGCCAGCGGGAGGGCCGTACGAGCAGTACTTC	CASSPPAGGPYEQYF	.	TRBV18	TRBJ2-7	TRBD2
TGTGCCAGCAGCTTAGCGGGAGCAACCGGGGAGCTGTTTTTT	CASSLAGATGELFF	.	TRBV7-2	TRBJ2-2	.
TGTGCCAGCAGTTCCCAGGGGGGAACTGAAGCTTTCTTT	CASSSQGGTEAFF	.	TRBV6-5	TRBJ1-1	TRBD1
TGTGCCAGCAAGGGACATATGAACACTGAAGCTTTCTTT	CASKGHMNTEAFF	.	TRBV25-1	TRBJ1-1	.
TGCGCCAGCAACCCGGACAGGGCAGACGAGGGATTCTTT	CASNPDRADEGFF	.	TRBV5-1	TRBJ1-1	TRBD1